This T cell receptor (beta chain) was sequenced for a study of T cell repertoires and HLA-DP antigens. As for the study in general: Transduced HeLa cells presented HLA-DP to CD4+ T cells. Donors were two male and one female, aged 18-to-29 to 60-to-69. Average DNA input: 218.4 ng for CD137+CD4+ sorts, approximately 1,300 ng pre-culture.

The PCR primers covered 54 TRBV and 13 TRBJ segments. The repertoire was sequenced with immunoSEQ multiplex PCR; TCRdb's copy has only in-frame clones and lacks some. The table records over 60,000 clones, about 82% of them present only once. The CDR3 totals 14 residues. Germline V lookup: CDR1 SGHDT, CDR2 YYEEEE. After removal of 5 bases from V and 13 bases from J, the junction contained 11 bases not matched to a gene. Comments on this clone: What it recognizes is unknown.

This TCR came from a man aged 60-69 years in good health and CMV-seronegative. V is TRBV5-6 and J is TRBJ2-2, with TRBD2 matching 10 bases. The sequencing input was CD4+ T cells from PBMCs. The CDR3 sequence: CASRPAGGLSTLFF. The CDR3 coding sequence is TGTGCCAGCAGGCCAGCGGGGGGGCTTTCAACGCTGTTTTTT.